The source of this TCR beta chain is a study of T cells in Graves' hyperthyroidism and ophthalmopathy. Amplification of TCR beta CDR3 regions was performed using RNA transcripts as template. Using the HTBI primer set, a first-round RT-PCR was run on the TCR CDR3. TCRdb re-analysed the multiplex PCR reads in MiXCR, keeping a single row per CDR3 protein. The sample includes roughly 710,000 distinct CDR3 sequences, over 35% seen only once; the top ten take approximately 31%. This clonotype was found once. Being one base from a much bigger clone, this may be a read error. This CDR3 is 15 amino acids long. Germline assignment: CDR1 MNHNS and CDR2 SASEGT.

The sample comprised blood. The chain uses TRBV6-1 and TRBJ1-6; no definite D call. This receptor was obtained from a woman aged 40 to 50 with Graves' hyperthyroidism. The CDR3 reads CVSSEAWRSSAPLHF. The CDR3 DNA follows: TGTGTCAGCAGTGAAGCTTGGCGGTCTTCGGCACCCCTCCACTTT.